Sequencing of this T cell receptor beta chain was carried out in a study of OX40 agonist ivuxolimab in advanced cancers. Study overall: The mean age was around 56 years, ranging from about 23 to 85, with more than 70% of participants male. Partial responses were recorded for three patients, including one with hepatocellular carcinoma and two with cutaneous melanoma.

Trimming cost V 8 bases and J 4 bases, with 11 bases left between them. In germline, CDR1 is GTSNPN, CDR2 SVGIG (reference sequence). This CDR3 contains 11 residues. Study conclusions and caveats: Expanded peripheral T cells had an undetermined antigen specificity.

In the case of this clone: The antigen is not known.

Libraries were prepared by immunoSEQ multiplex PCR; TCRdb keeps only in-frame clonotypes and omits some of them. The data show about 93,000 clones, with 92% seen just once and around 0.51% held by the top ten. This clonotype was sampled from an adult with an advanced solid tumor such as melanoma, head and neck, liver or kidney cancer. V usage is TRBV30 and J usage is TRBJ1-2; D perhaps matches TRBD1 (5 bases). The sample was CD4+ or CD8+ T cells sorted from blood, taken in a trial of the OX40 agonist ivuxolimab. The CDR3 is CARDSGYGYTF. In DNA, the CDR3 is TGTGCCAGGGACTCCGGCTATGGCTACACCTTC.